The source of this T cell receptor beta chain is a study of T cell responses to AZD1222 COVID-19 vaccine. Study outcomes and limitations: Repertoire sampling happened only post peak T cell response. Recipients of AZD1222 seropositive at baseline numbered only 6 or 7. Unmutated variant regions are reportedly the target of nearly half of TCRs that are spike-specific.

V lost 2 bases, J lost 2 bases, and 16 bases lay in between. CDR1 is MNHNS, CDR2 SASEGT, per germline. The CDR3 loop spans 16 amino acids. As for this clone: Its cognate antigen is unknown.

Generated by immunoSEQ multiplex PCR, the TCRdb table keeps only in-frame clones and is missing some. The repertoire holds 130,000 or so clones, with about nine tenths as singletons. This sequence was found in an adult who received the AZD1222 COVID-19 vaccine. Sequenced here: peripheral blood, sampled 28 days after the second AZD1222 dose. The chain is built from TRBV6-1 and TRBJ2-7; no clear D. The CDR3 is CASSERFRQLTYEQYF. CDR3 coding DNA: TGTGCCAGCAGTGAACGGTTTCGGCAGCTTACCTACGAGCAGTACTTC.